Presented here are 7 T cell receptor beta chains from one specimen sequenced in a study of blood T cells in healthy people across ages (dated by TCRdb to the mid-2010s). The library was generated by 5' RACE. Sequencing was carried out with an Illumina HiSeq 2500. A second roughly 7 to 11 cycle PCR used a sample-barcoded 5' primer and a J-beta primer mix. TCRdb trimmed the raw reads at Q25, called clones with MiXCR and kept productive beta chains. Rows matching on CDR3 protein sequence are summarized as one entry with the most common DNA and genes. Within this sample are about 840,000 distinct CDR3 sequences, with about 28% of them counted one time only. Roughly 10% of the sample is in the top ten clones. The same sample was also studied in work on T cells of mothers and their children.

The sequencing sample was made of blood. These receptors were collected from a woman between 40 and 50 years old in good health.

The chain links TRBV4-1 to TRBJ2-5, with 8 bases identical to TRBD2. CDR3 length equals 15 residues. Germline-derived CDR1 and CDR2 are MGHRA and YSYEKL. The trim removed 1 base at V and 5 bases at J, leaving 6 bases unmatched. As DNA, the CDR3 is TGCGCCAGCAGCCAAGTGCGGGGGGCGCCGGAGACCCAGTACTTC. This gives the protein CASSQVRGAPETQYF.

In DNA form, the CDR3 reads TGTGCCAGCAGTTACTCGAATTCAGATACGCAGTATTTT. Its translation is CASSYSNSDTQYF. This chain joins TRBV6-5 and TRBJ2-3, with no clear D. The CDR3 extends over 13 amino acids. V lost 0 bases and J lost 4, with 5 bases in between. Germline V gene data show CDR1 as MNHEY and CDR2 as SVGAGI.

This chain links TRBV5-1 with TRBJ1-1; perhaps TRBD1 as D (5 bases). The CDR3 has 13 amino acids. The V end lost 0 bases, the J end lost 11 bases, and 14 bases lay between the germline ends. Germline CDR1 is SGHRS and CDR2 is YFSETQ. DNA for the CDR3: TGCGCCAGCAGCTTGGTTGGGGGAGACCGGGCTTTCTTT. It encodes CASSLVGGDRAFF.

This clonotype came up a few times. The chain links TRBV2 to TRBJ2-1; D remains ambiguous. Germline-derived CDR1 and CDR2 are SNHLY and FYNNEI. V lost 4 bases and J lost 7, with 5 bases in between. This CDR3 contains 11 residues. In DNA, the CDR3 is TGTGCCAGCAGTGGACTGAATGAGCAGTTCTTC. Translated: CASSGLNEQFF.

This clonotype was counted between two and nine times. CDR3 residues: CSASSRTSGGAFVLDEQFF. In DNA form, the CDR3 reads TGCAGTGCTAGTAGCCGGACTAGCGGGGGGGCCTTCGTGCTCGATGAGCAGTTCTTC. The chain couples TRBV20-1 to TRBJ2-1; TRBD2 aligns across 15 bases. This CDR3 is 19 amino acids long. J was trimmed by 8 bases and V by 3 bases; bases with no gene match: 17. Germline V lookup: CDR1 DFQATT, CDR2 SNEGSKA (reference sequence).

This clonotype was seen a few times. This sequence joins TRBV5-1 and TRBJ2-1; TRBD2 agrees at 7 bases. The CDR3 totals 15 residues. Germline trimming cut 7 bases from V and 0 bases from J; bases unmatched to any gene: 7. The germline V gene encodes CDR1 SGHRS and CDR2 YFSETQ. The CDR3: CASRLGGGSYNEQFF. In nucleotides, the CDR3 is TGCGCCAGCCGCCTTGGGGGGGGCTCCTACAATGAGCAGTTCTTC. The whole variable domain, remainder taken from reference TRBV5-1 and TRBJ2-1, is KAGVTQTPRYLIKTRGQQVTLSCSPISGHRSVSWYQQTPGQGLQFLFEYFSETQRNKGNFPGRFSGRQFSNSRSEMNVSTLELGDSALYLCASRLGGGSYNEQFFGPGTRLTVL.

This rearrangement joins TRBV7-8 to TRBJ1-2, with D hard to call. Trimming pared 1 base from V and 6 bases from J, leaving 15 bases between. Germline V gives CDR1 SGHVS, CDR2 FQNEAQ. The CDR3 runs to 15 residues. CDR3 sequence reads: CASSLERWQKNGYTF. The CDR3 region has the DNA TGTGCCAGCAGCTTAGAGCGGTGGCAGAAAAATGGCTACACCTTC.